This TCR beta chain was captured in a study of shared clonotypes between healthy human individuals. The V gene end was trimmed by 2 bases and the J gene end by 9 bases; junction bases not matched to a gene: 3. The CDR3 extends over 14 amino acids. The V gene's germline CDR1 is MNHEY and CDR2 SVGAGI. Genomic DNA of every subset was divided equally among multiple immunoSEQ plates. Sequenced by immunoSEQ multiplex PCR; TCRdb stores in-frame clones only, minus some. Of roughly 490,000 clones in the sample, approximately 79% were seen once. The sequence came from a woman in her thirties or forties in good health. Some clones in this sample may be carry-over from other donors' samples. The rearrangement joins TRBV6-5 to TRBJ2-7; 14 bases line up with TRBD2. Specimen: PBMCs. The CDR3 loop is CASSYPGLAGVQYF. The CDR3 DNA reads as TGTGCCAGCAGTTACCCGGGACTAGCGGGAGTGCAGTACTTC.